This TCR beta chain was observed in a study of blood T cell repertoires in COVID-19. Trimming at V came to 3 bases and at J to 10 bases, leaving 6 bases not matched to a gene. This CDR3 has 13 residues. Germline CDR1 reads KGHSH; CDR2 reads LQKENI. This clone was recorded a few times. The table came from immunoSEQ multiplex PCR; TCRdb's copy has only in-frame clones and leaves some out. The repertoire includes around 190,000 clones, roughly 86% of them detected once, and approximately 10% sits in the top ten. Residents of approximately 25 US areas, aged about 18 to 95 years, made up the participants. The chain uses TRBV18 and TRBJ2-1, with 7 bases aligning to TRBD2. Sample: PBMCs or T cells enriched from blood (not recorded which). The source is a young man with acute COVID-19. Here the CDR3 reads CASSPRDYHEQFF. DNA for the CDR3: TGTGCCAGCTCACCTCGGGACTATCACGAGCAGTTCTTC.